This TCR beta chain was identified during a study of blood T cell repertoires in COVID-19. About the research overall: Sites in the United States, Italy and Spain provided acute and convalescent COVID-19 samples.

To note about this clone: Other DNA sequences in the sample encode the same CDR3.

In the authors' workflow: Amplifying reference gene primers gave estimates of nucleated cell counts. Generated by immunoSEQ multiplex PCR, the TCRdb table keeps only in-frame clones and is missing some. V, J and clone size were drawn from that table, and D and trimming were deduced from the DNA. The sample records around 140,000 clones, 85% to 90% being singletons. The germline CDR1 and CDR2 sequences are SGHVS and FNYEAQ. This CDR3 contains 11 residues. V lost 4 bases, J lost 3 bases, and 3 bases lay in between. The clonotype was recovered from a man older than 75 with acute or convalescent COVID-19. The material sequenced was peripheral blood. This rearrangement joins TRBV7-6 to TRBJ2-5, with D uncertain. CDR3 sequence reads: CASSSEETQYF. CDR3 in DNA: TGTGCCAGCAGCTCGGAAGAGACCCAGTACTTC. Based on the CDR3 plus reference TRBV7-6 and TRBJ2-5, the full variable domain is GAGVSQSPRYKVTKRGQDVALRCDPISGHVSLYWYRQALGQGPEFLTYFNYEAQQDKSGLPNDRFSAERPEGSISTLTIQRTEQRDSAMYRCASSSEETQYFGPGTRLLVL.